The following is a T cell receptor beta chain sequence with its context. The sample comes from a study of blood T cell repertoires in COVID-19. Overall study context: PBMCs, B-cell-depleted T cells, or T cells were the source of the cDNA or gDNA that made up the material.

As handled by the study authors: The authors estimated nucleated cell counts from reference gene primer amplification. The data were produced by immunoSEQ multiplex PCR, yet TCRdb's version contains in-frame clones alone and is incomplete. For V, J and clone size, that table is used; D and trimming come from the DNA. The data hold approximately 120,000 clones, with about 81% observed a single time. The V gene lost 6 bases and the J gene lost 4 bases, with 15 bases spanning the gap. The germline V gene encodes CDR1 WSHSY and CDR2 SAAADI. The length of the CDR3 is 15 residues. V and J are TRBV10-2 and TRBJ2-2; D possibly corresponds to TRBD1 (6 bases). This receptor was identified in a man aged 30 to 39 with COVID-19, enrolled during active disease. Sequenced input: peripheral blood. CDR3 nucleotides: TGCGCCAGCAGGACACAGGGAATAGGCACCGGGGAGCTGTTTTTT. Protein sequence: CASRTQGIGTGELFF.